This T cell receptor beta chain was sequenced during a study of beta chain features in type 1 diabetes. Sequencing targeted expressed TCRB transcripts, as all isolated RNA had been reverse transcribed. Clones were sequenced by immunoSEQ multiplex PCR, and TCRdb holds only the in-frame ones, with some missing. The sample lists 240,000 or so clones; 25% to 30% were seen once. V was clipped by 6 bases and J by 2 bases, with 17 bases between them. Germline-derived CDR1 and CDR2 are MDHEN and SYDVKM. This CDR3 comprises 15 residues. The chain couples TRBV28 to TRBJ2-7, with D perhaps being TRBD1 or TRBD2 (5 bases each). The specimen was central memory CD4+ T cells from blood. The source of this sequence is a man aged 25 to 45 in good health. The CDR3 region has the DNA TGTGCCAGCAGAACTACCGGGACCGGGACCTACGAGCAGTACTTC. Protein sequence: CASRTTGTGTYEQYF.